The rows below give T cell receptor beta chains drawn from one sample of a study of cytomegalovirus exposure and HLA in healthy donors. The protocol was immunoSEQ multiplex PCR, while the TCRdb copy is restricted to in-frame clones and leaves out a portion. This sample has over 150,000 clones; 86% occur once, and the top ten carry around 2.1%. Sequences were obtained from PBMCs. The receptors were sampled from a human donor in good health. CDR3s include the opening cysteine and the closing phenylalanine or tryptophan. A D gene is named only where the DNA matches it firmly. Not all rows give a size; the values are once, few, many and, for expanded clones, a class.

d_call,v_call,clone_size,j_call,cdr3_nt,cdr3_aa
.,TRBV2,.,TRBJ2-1,TGTGCCAGCATTGAGGGGCGTGCCTACAATGAGCAGTTCTTC,CASIEGRAYNEQFF
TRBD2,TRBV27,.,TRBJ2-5,TGTGCCAGCAGTTCCGCAGGACTAGCACAAGAGACCCAGTACTTC,CASSSAGLAQETQYF
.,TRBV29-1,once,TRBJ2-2,TGCAGCGAGCCCCTTGCCAGGGTGAACACCGGGGAGCTGTTTTTT,CSEPLARVNTGELFF
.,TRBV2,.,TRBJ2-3,TGTGCCAGCAGTGATAACACAGATACGCAGTATTTT,CASSDNTDTQYF
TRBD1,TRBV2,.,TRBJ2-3,TGTGCCAGCAGTGTACAGGGGTCTAGCACAGATACGCAGTATTTT,CASSVQGSSTDTQYF
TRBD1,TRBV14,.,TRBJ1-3,TGTGCCAGCAGCCCGGGACAGGTGGGAAACACCATATATTTT,CASSPGQVGNTIYF
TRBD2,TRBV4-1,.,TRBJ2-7,TGCGCCAGCAGCCCGGGACTAGCGGGAGTGGTGGTCTCCGAGCAGTACTTC,CASSPGLAGVVVSEQYF
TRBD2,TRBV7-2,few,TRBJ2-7,TGTGCCAGCAGCTTAGCGGCGGGGGGAGCCTACGAGCAGTACTTC,CASSLAAGGAYEQYF
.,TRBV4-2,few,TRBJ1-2,TGTGCCAGCAGCACCGCGAGTTATGGCTACACCTTC,CASSTASYGYTF
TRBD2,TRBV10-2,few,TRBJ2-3,TGCGCCAGCGTTTTCGCCGGGACTAGCGGGACCCGCTTCACATATACGCAGTATTTT,CASVFAGTSGTRFTYTQYF
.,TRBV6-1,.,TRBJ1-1,TGTGCCAGCAGCGTGACAGTGAACACTGAAGCTTTCTTT,CASSVTVNTEAFF
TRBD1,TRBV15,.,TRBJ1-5,TGTGCCACCAGCATATTAGGACAGGGTCATGGCAATCAGCCCCAGCATTTT,CATSILGQGHGNQPQHF
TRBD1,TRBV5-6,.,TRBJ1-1,TGTGCCAGCAGCCCGGGACAGACGATGAACACTGAAGCTTTCTTT,CASSPGQTMNTEAFF
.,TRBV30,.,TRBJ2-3,TGTGCCTCCAACCTACGGGAGAACACAGATACGCAGTATTTT,CASNLRENTDTQYF
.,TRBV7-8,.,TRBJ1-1,TGTGCCAGCAGCTTTATGGGGGCCCTGAACACTGAAGCTTTCTTT,CASSFMGALNTEAFF
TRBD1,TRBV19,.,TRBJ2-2,TGTGCCAGTAGAGGACAGGGGGGGGACACCGGGGAGCTGTTTTTT,CASRGQGGDTGELFF
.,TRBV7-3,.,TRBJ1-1,TGTGCCAGCAGCCTGGGGGGGAAGAACACTGAAGCTTTCTTT,CASSLGGKNTEAFF
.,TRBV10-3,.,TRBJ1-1,TGTGCCATCAGGGACAGTACGGACCTCGGGGCTGAAGCTTTCTTT,CAIRDSTDLGAEAFF
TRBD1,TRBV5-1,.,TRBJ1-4,TGCGCCAGCAGCCCCCGGGACAGGGCTGGTGAAAAACTGTTTTTT,CASSPRDRAGEKLFF
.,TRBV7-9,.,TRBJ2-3,TGTGCCAGCAGCTTATTAGGACAGCTGGCAGATACGCAGTATTTT,CASSLLGQLADTQYF
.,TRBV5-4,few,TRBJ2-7,TGTGCCAGCAGTAGGATGGAGGGAGCCTACGAGCAGTACTTC,CASSRMEGAYEQYF
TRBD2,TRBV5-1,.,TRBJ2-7,TGCGCCAGCAGCTTGGAACTAGCGGGAGCACCCTACGAGCAGTACTTC,CASSLELAGAPYEQYF
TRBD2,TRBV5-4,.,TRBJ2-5,TGTGCCAGCAGCCCTATACCGCGACTAGCGGGGGGGGTGGAGACCCAGTACTTC,CASSPIPRLAGGVETQYF
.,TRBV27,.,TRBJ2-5,TGTGCCAGCAGTTTAAGGGGTGAGACCCAGTACTTC,CASSLRGETQYF
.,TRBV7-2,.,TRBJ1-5,TGTGCCAGCAGCTTAGGTCGGGGCAATCAGCCCCAGCATTTT,CASSLGRGNQPQHF
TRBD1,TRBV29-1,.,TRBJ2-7,TGCAGCGTTCCAGCCGAGACAGGGCCCGAGCAGTACTTC,CSVPAETGPEQYF
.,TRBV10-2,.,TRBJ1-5,TGCGCCACCCGGGCCGGGGGGAGCGGTAATCAGCCCCAGCATTTT,CATRAGGSGNQPQHF
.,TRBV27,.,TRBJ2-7,TGTGCCAGCAGTGTCCTCAGGGGCCACGAGCAGTACTTC,CASSVLRGHEQYF
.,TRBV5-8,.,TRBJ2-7,TGTGCCAGCAGCTTATCAGGGACACCCTACGAGCAGTACTTC,CASSLSGTPYEQYF
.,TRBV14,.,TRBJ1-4,TGTGCCAGCAGCCCACTGGGGCACATTAATGAAAAACTGTTTTTT,CASSPLGHINEKLFF
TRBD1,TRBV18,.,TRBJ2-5,TGTGCCAGCTCACCAATTGCAGGGGGCTCACCCAGGGAGACCCAGTACTTC,CASSPIAGGSPRETQYF
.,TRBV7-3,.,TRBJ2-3,TGTGCCAGCAGCTTAACCCTAGCGGATACGCAGTATTTT,CASSLTLADTQYF
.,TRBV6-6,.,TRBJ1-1,TGTGCCAGCAGCCCCAGGGTTGTGGAGACTGAAGCTTTCTTT,CASSPRVVETEAFF
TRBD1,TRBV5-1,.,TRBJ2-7,TGCGCCAGCAGCTTGGTTGGGGCCGGGACAGGGGTATCCTACGAGCAGTACTTC,CASSLVGAGTGVSYEQYF
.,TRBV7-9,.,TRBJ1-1,TGTGCCAGCAGAAGACGGGAGAACACTGAAGCTTTCTTT,CASRRRENTEAFF
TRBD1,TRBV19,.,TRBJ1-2,TGTGCCAGTAGCGGACAGGACTTCTGGTATGGCTACACCTTC,CASSGQDFWYGYTF
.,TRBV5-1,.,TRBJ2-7,TGCGCCAGCAGCCTGGGATTCCCGGGACAATTCTACGAGCAGTACTTC,CASSLGFPGQFYEQYF
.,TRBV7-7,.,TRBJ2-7,TGTGCCAGCAGCTTGTCGCACCAGACCTACGAGCAGTACTTC,CASSLSHQTYEQYF
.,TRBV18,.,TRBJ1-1,TGTGCCAGCTCACCGGGACTCGACACTGAAGCTTTCTTT,CASSPGLDTEAFF
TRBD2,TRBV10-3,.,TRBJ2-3,TGTGCCATCAGTGGACCCTCTAGCGGAGAAGATACGCAGTATTTT,CAISGPSSGEDTQYF
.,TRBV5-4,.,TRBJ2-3,TGTGCCAGCAGCCGGGAGAACGGCAGAGATACGCAGTATTTT,CASSRENGRDTQYF
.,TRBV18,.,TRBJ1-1,TGTGCCAGCTCACCCTTCCGAGAGAACACTGAAGCTTTCTTT,CASSPFRENTEAFF
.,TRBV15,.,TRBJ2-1,TGTGCCACCAGCAGAGCTAAAGGACTGCTCGGGTTCTTC,CATSRAKGLLGFF
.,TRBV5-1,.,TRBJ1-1,TGCGCCAGCAGCCGAGACAGGAACACTGAAGCTTTCTTT,CASSRDRNTEAFF
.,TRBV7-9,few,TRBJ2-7,TGTGCCAGCAGCTTACAGGAGGACTACGAGCAGTACTTC,CASSLQEDYEQYF
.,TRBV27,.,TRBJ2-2,TGTGCCAGCAGTTTTGGCAGGACATTAAACACCGGGGAGCTGTTTTTT,CASSFGRTLNTGELFF
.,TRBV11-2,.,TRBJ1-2,TGTGCCAGCAGCCCAACATTGAATCGGCGGGGCTACACCTTC,CASSPTLNRRGYTF
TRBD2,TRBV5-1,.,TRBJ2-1,TGCGCCAGCAGCCAGAGAGCGGGAGAATCGGTTGAGCAGTTCTTC,CASSQRAGESVEQFF
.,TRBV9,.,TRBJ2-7,TGTGCCAGCAGCGTAGGACAGGCTGCTCCCTACGAGCAGTACTTC,CASSVGQAAPYEQYF
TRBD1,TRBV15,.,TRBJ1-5,TGTGCCACCAGCAGAGTCACGGGACAGAACAATCAGCCCCAGCATTTT,CATSRVTGQNNQPQHF
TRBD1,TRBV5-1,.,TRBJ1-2,TGCGCCAGCAGCCAGACAGGGAACTATGGCTACACCTTC,CASSQTGNYGYTF
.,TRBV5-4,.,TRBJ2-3,TGTGCCAGCAGCGCCCTTAGGGGTTCAGATACGCAGTATTTT,CASSALRGSDTQYF
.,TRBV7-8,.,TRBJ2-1,TGTGCCAGCAGGGGGTTAGCGGCCTCGTCGGGCGAGCAGTTCTTC,CASRGLAASSGEQFF